This T cell receptor (beta chain) originates from a study of T-cell reconstitution after alpha-beta-depleted transplantation in children. The study's findings and limits: About two months after transplant, alpha-beta T cells reportedly came from several hundred expanded graft clones. It was newly produced T cells that mostly accounted for T-cell counts and diversity one year after transplant.

This clonotype was recorded at least ten times. The target antigen is unknown. A TCRbeta library incorporating unique molecular identifiers was prepared. Each CDR3 protein gets one entry after TCRdb re-called the PCR reads with MiXCR. The table records hundreds of thousands of distinct CDR3 sequences, about 12% of them present only once. The CDR3 has 13 residues. Trimming stripped 5 bases from V and 4 bases from J, with 12 bases between. Germline assignment: CDR1 SEHNR and CDR2 FQNEAQ (reference sequence). The input for sequencing was PBMCs, taken before TCRalphabeta/CD19-depleted stem cell transplant. The chain is built from TRBV7-9 and TRBJ2-7; D gene unclear. This TCR derives from a girl aged 2 to 9 with congenital amegakaryocytic thrombocytopenia, due to receive a stem cell transplant. Here the CDR3 DNA reads TGTGCCAGCAGCCAGACATTAGGATACGAGCAGTACTTC. Translation: CASSQTLGYEQYF.